The 7 T cell receptor beta chains in this list originate from one sample, sequenced in a study of a mutant IDH1 vaccine in newly diagnosed glioma. Antigens for these TCRs are unknown. Time point indicated: week 5, during vaccination. One vaccine dose held 300 ug of mutant IDH1 20-mer peptide and came with topical imiquimod. Assay: immunoSEQ multiplex PCR; the TCRdb copy retains only in-frame clones and omits some. The sample records roughly 62,000 clones, approximately 79% being singletons. The specimen was PBMCs, collected from a glioma patient whose treatment included an IDH1 peptide vaccine. These receptors originate from a woman aged 45-65 years with glioma.

This chain links TRBV6-5 with TRBJ1-5; 9 nucleotides match TRBD1. The CDR3 contains 15 residues. The germline gives CDR1 MNHEY, CDR2 SVGAGI. V dropped 4 bases and J dropped 7; count of bases not matched to a gene: 8. CDR3 region: CASSSGGQGRQPQHF. Written as DNA, the CDR3 is TGTGCCAGCAGTTCCGGTGGACAGGGGCGGCAGCCCCAGCATTTT.

This clone was observed a few times. V gene TRBV4-1 combines with J gene TRBJ1-1; 9 bases are a match to TRBD1. After removal of 4 bases from V and 7 bases from J, the junction contained 10 bases not matched to a gene. This CDR3 has 15 amino acids. Germline V gene sequence: CDR1 MGHRA, CDR2 YSYEKL. DNA for the CDR3: TGCGCCAGCAGCCGCGCACAGGGGGCTGGGAGTGAAGCTTTCTTT. The encoded protein is CASSRAQGAGSEAFF.

V gene TRBV30 combines with J gene TRBJ1-6, with D possibly matching TRBD1 (6 bases). V gave up 2 bases and J gave up 7 bases, with 12 bases separating them. This CDR3 spans 14 amino acids. From germline, CDR1 is GTSNPN and CDR2 SVGIG (reference sequence). The CDR3 sequence is CAWSPGGRNSPLHF. In nucleotides, the CDR3 is TGTGCCTGGAGTCCCGGGGGCCGGAATTCACCCCTCCACTTT. Drawing the rest from reference TRBV30 and TRBJ1-6, the complete variable domain is SQTIHQWPATLVQPVGSPLSLECTVEGTSNPNLYWYRQAAGRGLQLLFYSVGIGQISSEVPQNLSASRPQDRQFILSSKKLLLSDSGFYLCAWSPGGRNSPLHFGNGTRLTVT.

CDR3 residues: CASSQFRGQIGELFF. The CDR3 bases are TGCGCCAGCAGCCAGTTCAGGGGGCAGATCGGGGAGCTGTTTTTT. This chain uses TRBV4-1 with TRBJ2-2, with 8 bases identical to TRBD1. V shed 3 bases, J shed 7 bases, and the junction held 7 bases outside the gene matches. There are 15 residues in the CDR3. Per germline, CDR1 MGHRA and CDR2 YSYEKL.

The V call is TRBV7-2, the J call TRBJ2-7, with no clear D. V was clipped by 5 bases and J by 4 bases, with 6 bases between them. This CDR3 region has 11 residues. Germline V CDR1 and CDR2: SGHTA, FQGNSA. CDR3 region: CASSIRYEQYF. In nucleotides, the CDR3 is TGTGCCAGCAGCATTAGGTACGAGCAGTACTTC.

The J gene is TRBJ2-1, the V gene TRBV9; 10 bases match TRBD2. This CDR3 is 16 amino acids long. Per the germline V gene, CDR1 is SGDLS and CDR2 is YYNGEE. V lost 0 bases to trimming and J lost 6 bases; unmatched junction nucleotides: 6. The CDR3: CASSVALLAGSNEQFF. CDR3 DNA sequence: TGTGCCAGCAGCGTAGCTCTACTAGCGGGAAGCAATGAGCAGTTCTTC. Looking up the rest from reference TRBV9 and TRBJ2-1 gives the full variable domain: DSGVTQTPKHLITATGQRVTLRCSPRSGDLSVYWYQQSLDQGLQFLIQYYNGEERAKGNILERFSAQQFPDLHSELNLSSLELGDSALYFCASSVALLAGSNEQFFGPGTRLTVL.

CDR3 protein: CSVGTGLRSGYGYTF. In nucleotides, the CDR3 is TGCAGCGTTGGGACAGGGTTGAGGAGTGGGTATGGCTACACCTTC. The chain joins TRBV29-1 to TRBJ1-2, with 8 bases fitting TRBD1. Germline CDR1 is SQVTM and CDR2 is ANQGSEA. The CDR3 covers 15 residues. With 4 bases clipped from V and 5 bases from J, the junction kept 12 bases outside the gene matches. The entire variable domain, with the rest obtained from reference TRBV29-1 and TRBJ1-2, is as follows: SAVISQKPSRDICQRGTSLTIQCQVDSQVTMMFWYRQQPGQSLTLIATANQGSEATYESGFVIDKFPISRPNLTFSTLTVSNMSPEDSSIYLCSVGTGLRSGYGYTFGSGTRLTVV.